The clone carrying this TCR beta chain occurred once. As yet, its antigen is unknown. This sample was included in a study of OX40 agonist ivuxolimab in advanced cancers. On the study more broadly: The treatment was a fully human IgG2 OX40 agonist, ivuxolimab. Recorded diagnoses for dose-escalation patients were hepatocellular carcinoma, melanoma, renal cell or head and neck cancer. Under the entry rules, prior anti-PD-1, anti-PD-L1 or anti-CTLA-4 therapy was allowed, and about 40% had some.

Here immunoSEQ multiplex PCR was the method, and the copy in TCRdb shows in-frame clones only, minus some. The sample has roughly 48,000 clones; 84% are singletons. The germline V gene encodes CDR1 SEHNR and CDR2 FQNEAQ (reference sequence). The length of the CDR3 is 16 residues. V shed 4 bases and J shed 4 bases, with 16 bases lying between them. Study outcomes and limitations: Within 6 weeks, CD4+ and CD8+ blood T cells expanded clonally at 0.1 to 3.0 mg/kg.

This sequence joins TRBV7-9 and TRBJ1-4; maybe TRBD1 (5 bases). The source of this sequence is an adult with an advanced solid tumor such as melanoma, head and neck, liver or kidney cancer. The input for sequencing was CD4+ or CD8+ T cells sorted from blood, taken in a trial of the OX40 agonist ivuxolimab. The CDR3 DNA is TGTGCCAGCAGCTGGAGGACGGGGCGGAGTAATGAAAAACTGTTTTTT. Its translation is CASSWRTGRSNEKLFF.